This entry lists 29 T cell receptor beta chains sequenced from one sample in a study of molecular identifiers for immune sequencing clone quantification. TCRdb itself ran the PCR reads through MiXCR, one entry per CDR3 protein. The data show about 640,000 distinct CDR3 sequences, about 20% seen once. The material sequenced was naive CD8+ T cells from blood, with Jurkat cell RNA spiked in. Subset reported: FACS-sorted CD8+CD4-CCR7+CD45RA+ naive T cells. The receptor source for this set is a human donor in good health. Some libraries in this study had Jurkat cell RNA spiked in.

This chain connects TRBV11-2 to TRBJ2-5; D is perhaps TRBD1 or TRBD2 (5 bases each). Germline-derived CDR1 and CDR2 are SGHAT and FQNNGV. This CDR3 region has 18 residues. The V end was cut by 1 base, the J end by 2 bases, with 20 bases between. This chain's CDR3 is CASSLGWGPPRQQETQYF. Here the CDR3 DNA reads TGTGCCAGCAGCTTAGGTTGGGGACCGCCGAGACAACAAGAGACCCAGTACTTC. Complete variable domain (other parts from reference TRBV11-2 and TRBJ2-5): EAGVAQSPRYKIIEKRQSVAFWCNPISGHATLYWYQQILGQGPKLLIQFQNNGVVDDSQLPKDRFSAERLKGVDSTLKIQPAKLEDSAVYLCASSLGWGPPRQQETQYFGPGTRLLVL.

Many counts were recorded for this clonotype. This chain links TRBV20-1 with TRBJ2-1, with D maybe TRBD1 (5 bases). CDR3 size: 13 residues. V was trimmed by 1 base and J by 5 bases, leaving 9 bases between them. The germline V gene encodes CDR1 DFQATT and CDR2 SNEGSKA (reference sequence). The CDR3 DNA reads as TGCAGTGCTAGAGGAGTGGGGCACAATGAGCAGTTCTTC. Its protein is CSARGVGHNEQFF.

This clonotype has only a few counts. The V gene is TRBV12-3 or TRBV12-4, the J gene TRBJ1-1; no reliable D call. V was pared by 4 bases and J by 7 bases, with 19 bases between. The length of the CDR3 is 15 residues. DNA for the CDR3: TGTGCCAGCAGTTCTACACTGGTGGCCGGCAGTGAAGCTTTCTTT. Translating it yields CASSSTLVAGSEAFF.

The table lists this clonotype with many counts. This rearrangement joins TRBV28 to TRBJ2-7; tentative D call: TRBD1 (6 bases). Germline V CDR1 and CDR2: MDHEN, SYDVKM. The CDR3 has 15 residues. V was shortened by 7 bases and J by 3 bases, with 19 bases between the two germline ends. The CDR3 spells CASTPGTLYGYEQYF. The CDR3 DNA is TGTGCCAGCACCCCAGGGACACTGTACGGCTACGAGCAGTACTTC.

This clonotype was seen once. The junction departs from germline at one end; a sequencing error may be responsible. The V call is TRBV6-2 or TRBV6-3, the J call TRBJ1-1; D gene unclear. Per germline, CDR1 MNHEY and CDR2 SVGEGT. CDR3 length equals 13 residues. In nucleotides, the CDR3 is TGTGCCAGCAGCCTAGGGATTAACACTGAAGCTCTCTTT. It is translated as CASSLGINTEALF.

With respect to this clonotype: A read error may be the cause here, since a much bigger clone is one base away. The chain carries TRBV28 and TRBJ1-2; 7 bases map to TRBD1. Germline V gives CDR1 MDHEN, CDR2 SYDVKM. This CDR3 region has 16 residues. V shed 3 bases and J 4 bases; nucleotides not matched to a gene: 11. The CDR3 sequence is CASSFGTEDLTYGYTF. CDR3 nucleotide sequence: TGTGCCAGCAGTTTTGGGACAGAGGACCTAACCTATGGCTACACCTTC.

In its sample, this clonotype was seen many times. The chain has TRBV28 and TRBJ1-6, with 7 bases identical to TRBD1. This CDR3 spans 13 amino acids. Germline CDR1 reads MDHEN; CDR2 reads SYDVKM. V lost 10 bases, J lost 8 bases, and 8 bases stayed unmatched. CDR3 sequence: CANQTGDYSPLHF. In DNA form, the CDR3 reads TGTGCCAACCAAACAGGGGATTATTCACCCCTCCACTTT. Complete variable domain (other parts from reference TRBV28 and TRBJ1-6): DVKVTQSSRYLVKRTGEKVFLECVQDMDHENMFWYRQDPGLGLRLIYFSYDVKMKEKGDIPEGYSVSREKKERFSLILESASTNQTSMYLCANQTGDYSPLHFGNGTRLTVT.

Turning to this clonotype: This may be a read error: a much more frequent sequence differs by one nucleotide. The J gene is TRBJ2-7, the V gene TRBV20-1, with D possibly called TRBD1 or TRBD2 (5 bases each). From germline, CDR1 is DFQATT and CDR2 SNEGSKA (reference sequence). The CDR3 is 15 amino acids. V dropped 6 bases and J dropped 7 bases, with 25 bases sitting between them. The DNA for the CDR3 is TGCAGTGCAGGGGCGAACGGAGCGAGACGGAGGGAGCAGTACTTC. This translates into CSAGANGARRREQYF.

This clonotype was detected a few times. The chain joins TRBV19 to TRBJ2-1; D might be TRBD1 (5 bases). This CDR3 is built from 12 residues. Germline V gives CDR1 LNHDA, CDR2 SQIVND (reference sequence). Between the trimmed V and J ends, which lost 5 bases and 9 bases, there was a span of 11 bases. As DNA, the CDR3 is TGTGCCAGTAGTCCTTTTACAGGTGAGCAGTTCTTC. Translation: CASSPFTGEQFF.

This clonotype was seen at least ten times. The CDR3 bases are TGTGCCAGCAGTCAGTCCCTGGAGGCTTTCTTT. Its translation: CASSQSLEAFF. This chain joins TRBV28 and TRBJ1-1; no reliable D call. This CDR3 region has 11 residues. From germline, CDR1 is MDHEN and CDR2 SYDVKM. The V gene lost 5 bases and the J gene lost 11 bases, with 12 bases spanning the gap.

This clonotype was detected ten times or more. This sequence joins TRBV7-9 and TRBJ2-7; D possibly uses TRBD1 or TRBD2 (5 bases each). Looked up from germline, CDR1 is SEHNR and CDR2 is FQNEAQ (reference sequence). V shed 5 bases and J shed 3 bases, with 23 bases lying between them. The CDR3 runs to 17 residues. The CDR3 loop is CASSPADAGTDFYEQYF. The CDR3 coding sequence is TGTGCCAGCAGCCCCGCGGACGCAGGGACGGATTTCTACGAGCAGTACTTC.

This clonotype was seen repeatedly, ten times or more. The V call is TRBV6-2 or TRBV6-3, the J call TRBJ1-1; D gene uncertain. Germline CDR1 and CDR2: MNHEY and SVGEGT. V was shortened by 7 bases and J by 3 bases, with 21 bases between the two germline ends. CDR3 size: 16 residues. DNA for the CDR3: TGTGCCAGCAAAGTTACGGGGTTAGGAGGATACACTGAAGCTTTCTTT. Its protein product is CASKVTGLGGYTEAFF.

The table lists this clonotype with a few counts. The V and J genes are TRBV24-1 and TRBJ2-1; 8 nucleotides agree with TRBD2. After removal of 1 base from V and 0 bases from J, the junction contained 16 bases not matched to a gene. Looked up from germline, CDR1 is KGHDR and CDR2 is SFDVKD. This CDR3 has 21 residues. The CDR3 loop reads CATSDFPTGGPTKSSYNEQFF. The CDR3 DNA follows: TGTGCCACCAGTGATTTTCCCACGGGAGGGCCCACTAAGAGCTCCTACAATGAGCAGTTCTTC.

This clonotype was detected many times. The chain is built from TRBV4-3 and TRBJ2-3; D unclear. This CDR3 is 15 amino acids long. With 2 bases removed from V and 2 bases from J, the gap between germline ends came to 11 bases. Germline CDR1 is LGHNA and CDR2 is YSLEER. This chain's CDR3 is CASSQSPVNTDTQYF. Here the CDR3 DNA reads TGCGCCAGCAGCCAATCTCCAGTTAACACAGATACGCAGTATTTT.

As concerns this clonotype: With a much larger clone just one base away, this may be a read error. V gene TRBV29-1 combines with J gene TRBJ2-1; 9 nucleotides agree with TRBD1. Germline values: CDR1 SQVTM, CDR2 ANQGSEA. CDR3 length: 16 residues. The V gene end was trimmed by 0 bases and the J gene end by 2 bases; junction bases not matched to a gene: 5. Here the CDR3 reads CSVEERGTGTYNEQFF. CDR3 DNA: TGCAGCGTTGAAGAACGCGGGACAGGGACCTACAATGAGCAGTTCTTC.

This clonotype was seen at least ten times. The chain carries TRBV27 and TRBJ1-5; D not resolved. The germline V and J ends were trimmed by 5 bases and 3 bases, with 14 bases remaining between them. Germline assignment: CDR1 MNHEY and CDR2 SMNVEV (reference sequence). The CDR3 runs 15 residues. The CDR3 here is CASSTGPGDNQPQHF. The CDR3 DNA follows: TGTGCCAGCAGTACCGGACCCGGGGACAATCAGCCCCAGCATTTT.

On this clonotype itself: With a much larger clone just one base away, this may be a read error. V and J are TRBV7-9 and TRBJ2-1, with no clear D. V was cut by 3 bases and J by 9 bases, with 9 bases left in between. The length of the CDR3 is 12 residues. From germline, CDR1 is SEHNR and CDR2 FQNEAQ (reference sequence). The CDR3 region has the DNA TGTGCCAGCAGCTTTGACCAGAGTGAGCAGTTCTTC. Translated: CASSFDQSEQFF.

The table lists this clonotype with many counts. This chain links TRBV7-8 with TRBJ2-7; 9 bases align to TRBD1. The CDR3 is 15 residues long. The V gene's germline CDR1 is SGHVS and CDR2 FQNEAQ. V dropped 4 bases and J dropped 2; count of bases not matched to a gene: 6. The CDR3 region has the DNA TGTGCCAGCAGCTCCCGACAGGGGGGGACCTACGAGCAGTACTTC. Protein sequence: CASSSRQGGTYEQYF.

Worth noting for this clonotype: This could be a read error, since a much larger clone is one nucleotide away. The chain links TRBV12-3 or TRBV12-4 to TRBJ2-1, with TRBD2 as a possible D gene (5 bases). The CDR3 length is 13 residues. V lost 7 bases and J lost 8, with 15 bases in between. The CDR3 spells CASTAVPRDEQFF. As DNA, the CDR3 is TGTGCCAGCACCGCAGTGCCGAGGGATGAGCAGTTCTTC.

The V and J genes are TRBV11-3 and TRBJ2-7; 7 bases are a match to TRBD2. The CDR3 is 13 residues long. CDR1 is SGHNT and CDR2 is YENEEA in the germline V gene. Losses at the gene ends were 5 bases for V and 6 bases for J; bases not matched to a gene: 7. CDR3 DNA: TGTGCCAGCAGCCTCTCGGGGGGAAGCGAGCAGTACTTC. It encodes CASSLSGGSEQYF.

This clonotype was seen ten or more times. The rearrangement links TRBV20-1 to TRBJ1-1; D ambiguous. The V gene's germline CDR1 is DFQATT and CDR2 SNEGSKA (reference sequence). V dropped 0 bases and J dropped 8 bases, with 19 bases sitting between them. CDR3 length: 15 amino acids. CDR3 sequence (DNA): TGCAGTGCTAGAGATCTTTTAGGGCAGTTAATAGAAGCTTTCTTT. Amino acid sequence: CSARDLLGQLIEAFF.

This chain joins TRBV27 and TRBJ1-6; D call uncertain. The CDR3 has 15 residues. Per the germline V gene, CDR1 is MNHEY and CDR2 is SMNVEV (reference sequence). The V and J ends lost 1 base and 6 bases respectively, with 10 bases between them. Written as DNA, the CDR3 is TGTGCCAGCAGTTTATGGTCAGGATCTAATTCACCCCTCCACTTT. Amino acid sequence: CASSLWSGSNSPLHF.

This clonotype was seen many times. This sequence joins TRBV4-1 and TRBJ1-4; 7 nucleotides agree with TRBD1. This CDR3 is 15 amino acids long. Germline CDR1 and CDR2: MGHRA and YSYEKL. J gave up 4 bases and V 4 bases, and 6 bases lay outside the gene matches. The CDR3 DNA follows: TGCGCCAGCAGCCCCCGGGACAGAAGTAATGAAAAACTGTTTTTT. Its translation: CASSPRDRSNEKLFF.

About this clonotype: A single base separates this from a much larger clone, so it may be a read error. The chain is built from TRBV20-1 and TRBJ2-7; possibly TRBD1 for D (6 bases). The CDR3 has 13 amino acids. Trimming took off 7 bases at V and 3 bases at J, with 16 bases between the two ends. Looked up from germline, CDR1 is DFQATT and CDR2 is SNEGSKA (reference sequence). CDR3 bases: TGCAGTGTTGGGGCTTGGACAGTCTACGAGCAGTACTTC. It yields the protein CSVGAWTVYEQYF.

The sample holds one count of this clonotype. A much bigger clone sits one base away, suggesting this may be a read error. V is TRBV6-2 or TRBV6-3 and J is TRBJ2-7, with D possibly TRBD2 on 5 matching bases. Germline values: CDR1 MNHEY, CDR2 SVGEGT. The CDR3 covers 11 residues. With 2 bases removed from V and 9 bases from J, the gap between germline ends came to 8 bases. The CDR3 coding sequence is TGTGCCAGCAGTTACGTGAGCGGGCAGTACTTC. Translation: CASSYVSGQYF.

The chain links TRBV4-2 to TRBJ2-1, with unresolved D. The CDR3 covers 17 residues. V was cut by 1 base and J by 8 bases, with 21 bases left in between. Germline V gene sequence: CDR1 LGHNA, CDR2 YNFKEQ. CDR3 sequence reads: CASSQGDVTPELHEQFF. The CDR3 coding sequence is TGTGCCAGCAGCCAAGGAGACGTAACCCCCGAGCTTCATGAGCAGTTCTTC.

This clonotype occurred many times. The rearrangement uses TRBV19 and TRBJ2-3; 13 nucleotides align to TRBD2. V shed 3 bases, J shed 4 bases, and the junction held 19 bases outside the gene matches. The germline CDR1 and CDR2 sequences are LNHDA and SQIVND (reference sequence). CDR3 length equals 21 residues. CDR3 amino acids: CASSIDRTSGSFTIGADTQYF. The CDR3 DNA is TGTGCCAGTAGTATCGATCGGACTAGCGGGAGCTTCACTATTGGGGCAGATACGCAGTATTTT.

This clonotype showed up many times. The chain is built from TRBV19 and TRBJ2-4, with D perhaps TRBD2 (5 bases). CDR3 length equals 16 residues. V was cut by 1 base and J by 3 bases, with 13 bases left in between. The V gene's germline CDR1 is LNHDA and CDR2 SQIVND (reference sequence). For the CDR3, the DNA is TGTGCCAGTAGTATAGTCGGCGGACGGGGCAAAAACATTCAGTACTTC. It yields the protein CASSIVGGRGKNIQYF.

This clonotype was found many times. The gene calls are TRBV18 and TRBJ1-2, with D uncertain. Trimming took 0 bases from V and 6 from J, leaving 8 bases between them. CDR3 length: 13 amino acids. Per germline, CDR1 KGHSH and CDR2 LQKENI. The CDR3 DNA reads TGTGCCAGCTCACCACCGGAACAGAATGGCTACACCTTC. Amino acid sequence: CASSPPEQNGYTF.